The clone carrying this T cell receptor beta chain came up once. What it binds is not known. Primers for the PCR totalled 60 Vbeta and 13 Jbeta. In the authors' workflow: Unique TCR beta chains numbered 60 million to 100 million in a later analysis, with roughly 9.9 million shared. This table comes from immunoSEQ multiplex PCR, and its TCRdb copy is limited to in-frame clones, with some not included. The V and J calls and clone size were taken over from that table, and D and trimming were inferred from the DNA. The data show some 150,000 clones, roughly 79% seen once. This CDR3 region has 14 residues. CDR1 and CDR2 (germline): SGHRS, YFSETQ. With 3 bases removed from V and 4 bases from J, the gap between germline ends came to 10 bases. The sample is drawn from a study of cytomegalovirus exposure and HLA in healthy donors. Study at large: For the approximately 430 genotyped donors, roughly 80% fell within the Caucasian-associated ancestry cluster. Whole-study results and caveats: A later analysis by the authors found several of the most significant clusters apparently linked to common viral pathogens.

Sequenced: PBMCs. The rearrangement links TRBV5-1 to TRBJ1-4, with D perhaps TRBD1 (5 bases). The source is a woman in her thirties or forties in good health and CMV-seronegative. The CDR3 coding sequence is TGCGCCAGCAGCTGGTCAGGGAATAATGAAAAACTGTTTTTT. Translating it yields CASSWSGNNEKLFF.